Reported below is one T cell receptor beta chain. Its target is not known. The V segment lost 7 bases and the J segment 5 bases; nucleotides outside the gene matches: 3. Germline CDR1 MNHEY, CDR2 SVGAGI. The CDR3 is 12 residues long. This entry belongs to a study of cytomegalovirus exposure and HLA in healthy donors. Study-level findings and limits: 150 to 200 TCR beta chains were listed as cytomegalovirus-associated. A later analysis linked a missense variant in DCLRE1C to the trimming of TCR beta V and J genes.

The PCR contained 60 Vbeta and 13 Jbeta primers. The repertoire was sequenced with immunoSEQ multiplex PCR; TCRdb's copy has only in-frame clones and lacks some. The table shows about 6,600 clones, with about half occurring only once. What was sequenced was PBMCs. This TCR was sampled from a man under 40 in good health and CMV-seropositive. The chain employs TRBV6-5 and TRBJ1-2; TRBD1 aligns across 8 bases. The CDR3 nucleotides are TGTGCCAGCACAACAGGGGGTTATGGCTACACCTTC. It specifies CASTTGGYGYTF.